The clone carrying this TCR beta chain was observed once. Its antigen is not identified. This sample was taken from a study of a mutant IDH1 vaccine in newly diagnosed glioma. Study as a whole: Most patients had radiochemotherapy with temozolomide before enrollment; others had one alone.

The time point is: week 35, safety follow-up. With topical imiquimod, each dose of the vaccine consisted of 300 ug of mutant IDH1 20-mer peptide. V lost 4 bases and J lost 4; bases outside the gene matches: 3. The CDR3 has 13 amino acids. Germline CDR1 reads SGDLS; CDR2 reads YYNGEE. The method was immunoSEQ multiplex PCR; TCRdb's version includes in-frame clones alone and lacks a portion of them. Of roughly 32,000 clones listed, under 85% are singletons. This sequence was found in a woman in her twenties or thirties with glioma. Some clones in this sample may be carry-over from other donors' samples. This chain links TRBV9 with TRBJ2-3, with TRBD2 matching 7 bases. The sample in question was PBMCs, obtained from a glioma patient whose treatment included an IDH1 peptide vaccine. The CDR3 is CASSPGRPDTQYF. DNA of the CDR3: TGTGCCAGCAGCCCCGGGAGGCCAGATACGCAGTATTTT.